What follows are 7 T cell receptor beta chains derived from one specimen sequenced in a study of glioma-infiltrating T cells after dendritic cell vaccination. Described time point: after dendritic cell vaccination, including at tumor progression/relapse. Assay used: immunoSEQ multiplex PCR; TCRdb lists only in-frame clones, some missing. The sample includes roughly 60,000 clones, roughly 84% of them seen just once. The sequenced sample was blood, obtained after dendritic cell vaccination. These receptor sequences come from a human donor with glioblastoma.

The rearrangement uses TRBV11-2 and TRBJ2-3; unclear D gene. Germline CDR1 is SGHAT and CDR2 is FQNNGV. V was clipped by 0 bases and J by 3 bases, with 10 bases between them. CDR3 length equals 15 residues. CDR3 amino acids: CASSLEIAVTDTQYF. As DNA, the CDR3 is TGTGCCAGCAGCTTAGAAATAGCTGTGACAGATACGCAGTATTTT.

This sequence joins TRBV11-2 and TRBJ1-1; perhaps TRBD1 as D (5 bases). Germline V gene lookup returns CDR1 SGHAT and CDR2 FQNNGV. Trimming removed 0 bases at V and 0 bases at J, with 11 bases between. The CDR3 runs to 16 residues. Here the CDR3 DNA reads TGTGCCAGCAGCTTAGAGGGGGGATTAATGAACACTGAAGCTTTCTTT. Translating gives CASSLEGGLMNTEAFF.

This clone appeared once. The chain uses TRBV9 and TRBJ2-7; the D gene is possibly TRBD2 (6 bases). CDR1 SGDLS and CDR2 YYNGEE come from the germline V gene. The CDR3 sequence is 16 residues long. V lost 2 bases and J 5 bases, leaving 20 bases between the germline ends. The CDR3 nucleotides are TGTGCCAGCAGCGTGGCAGTGTCCGGACTAAGGGACGAGCAGTACTTC. Translation gives CASSVAVSGLRDEQYF.

This clone was observed a few times. The chain is built from TRBV7-9 and TRBJ2-7, with D possibly matching TRBD2 (7 bases). Deletions cut 5 bases from V and 3 bases from J, with 14 bases between. Germline V gene data show CDR1 as SEHNR and CDR2 as FQNEAQ (reference sequence). CDR3 length equals 14 residues. CDR3 DNA: TGTGCCAGCAGCCGCGCGGGGGCCCTCTACGAGCAGTACTTC. Its protein is CASSRAGALYEQYF.

The chain carries TRBV5-4 and TRBJ2-2, with D tentatively TRBD2 (7 bases). The V end lost 4 bases, the J end lost 1 base, and 14 bases lay between the germline ends. Germline CDR1 is SGHNT and CDR2 is YYREEE (reference sequence). This CDR3 region has 16 residues. Here the CDR3 DNA reads TGTGCCAGCAGCAGGAGCGGGACAATGAACACCGGGGAGCTGTTTTTT. This sequence encodes CASSRSGTMNTGELFF.

The chain couples TRBV19 to TRBJ2-1; TRBD2 might be the D (7 bases). CDR1 is LNHDA and CDR2 is SQIVND in the germline V gene (reference sequence). V lost 3 bases, J lost 12 bases, and 12 bases lay in between. There are 12 residues in the CDR3. The CDR3 DNA reads TGTGCCAGTAGTATTAGGGGGGGCACGCAGTTCTTC. Translating it yields CASSIRGGTQFF.

The chain combines TRBV19 with TRBJ2-2; D might be TRBD1 (6 bases). The CDR3 is made up of 14 amino acids. V lost 6 bases, J lost 4 bases, and 12 bases lay in between. Germline values: CDR1 LNHDA, CDR2 SQIVND (reference sequence). The CDR3 region is CASRVDRTTGELFF. Here the CDR3 DNA reads TGTGCCAGTAGGGTAGACAGGACCACCGGGGAGCTGTTTTTT. Looking up the rest from reference TRBV19 and TRBJ2-2 gives the full variable domain: DGGITQSPKYLFRKEGQNVTLSCEQNLNHDAMYWYRQDPGQGLRLIYYSQIVNDFQKGDIAEGYSVSREKKESFPLTVTSAQKNPTAFYLCASRVDRTTGELFFGEGSRLTVL.